The source of this TCR beta chain is a study of T-cell reconstitution after alpha-beta-depleted transplantation in children. Researchers prepared the TCRbeta library using unique molecular identifiers, the study reports. Using its own MiXCR run on the PCR reads, TCRdb lists one record per CDR3 protein. Among 80,000 to 100,000 distinct CDR3 sequences, about a quarter were seen once, and the ten largest hold 20% to 25%. Trimming cost V 8 bases and J 0 bases, with 12 bases left between them. CDR1 and CDR2 from the germline V gene are WNHNN and SYGVQD (reference sequence). The CDR3 extends over 14 amino acids. This clonotype was recorded at least ten times.

This sequence originates from a boy aged 2-15 years with acute lymphoblastic leukemia, due to receive a stem cell transplant. The chain carries TRBV10-1 and TRBJ2-3; no firm D call. The material was PBMCs, obtained before TCRalphabeta/CD19-depleted stem cell transplant. Written as DNA, the CDR3 is TGCGCCAGCGGGAACGGCCTGAGCACAGATACGCAGTATTTT. It specifies CASGNGLSTDTQYF.